This TCR beta chain was sequenced during a study of blood T cell repertoires in COVID-19. Study as a whole: T cells, B-cell-depleted T cells, or PBMCs provided the cDNA or gDNA that served as material.

Profiling relied on immunoSEQ multiplex PCR, and the TCRdb table lists in-frame clones only, not all of them. Of 95,000 to 110,000 clones detected, 70% to 90% appear once; the ten largest clones hold approximately 3.1%. The CDR3 runs to 13 residues. Between the trimmed V and J ends, which lost 5 bases and 6 bases, there was a span of 13 bases. This receptor was identified in a man in his forties or fifties in a cohort sampled during active COVID-19. The gene calls are TRBV12-3 or TRBV12-4 and TRBJ1-2; D remains unclear. Material for sequencing was peripheral blood. The CDR3 is CASSAGRWDGYTF. As DNA, the CDR3 is TGTGCCAGCAGTGCGGGCCGATGGGATGGCTACACCTTC.